These T cell receptor beta chains were read from a single sample in a study of CD8 T cells in Susac syndrome. TCRdb re-called the immunoSEQ multiplex PCR reads with MiXCR, one entry per CDR3 protein. The profile shows about 120,000 distinct CDR3 sequences, about 92% of them singletons. Specimen: CD4+ T cells from PBMCs. The receptors shown here come from a human donor with multiple sclerosis. Each CDR3 is given with its conserved first and last residue. A D gene is named only where the DNA matches it firmly. Part of the rows lack a size; the others show once, few, many or a class for expanded clones.

d_gene: NA
v_gene: TRBV11-2
abundance: NA
j_gene: TRBJ1-5
CDR3aa: CASSLRHYQPQHF
CDR3nt: TGTGCCAGCAGCTTGCGACACTATCAGCCCCAGCATTTT

d_gene: NA
v_gene: TRBV9
abundance: NA
j_gene: TRBJ2-5
CDR3aa: CASSRQGFSGQETQYF
CDR3nt: TGTGCCAGCAGCCGGCAGGGCTTTTCAGGCCAAGAGACCCAGTACTTC

d_gene: NA
v_gene: TRBV20-1
abundance: once
j_gene: TRBJ2-7
CDR3aa: CSTRQAYEQYF
CDR3nt: TGCAGCACGAGACAGGCCTACGAGCAGTACTTC

d_gene: NA
v_gene: TRBV7-2
abundance: NA
j_gene: TRBJ2-5
CDR3aa: CASSLPATKETQYF
CDR3nt: TGTGCCAGCAGCTTACCGGCAACCAAAGAGACCCAGTACTTC

d_gene: TRBD1
v_gene: TRBV6-5
abundance: once
j_gene: TRBJ1-4
CDR3aa: CASSLRGQAFEKLFF
CDR3nt: TGTGCCAGCAGCCTTCGGGGACAGGCGTTTGAAAAACTGTTTTTT

d_gene: NA
v_gene: TRBV5-1
abundance: NA
j_gene: TRBJ2-7
CDR3aa: CASSLGDRGDLSEQYF
CDR3nt: TGCGCCAGCAGCTTGGGCGATAGGGGCGACCTATCCGAGCAGTACTTC

d_gene: NA
v_gene: TRBV6-2/TRBV6-3
abundance: NA
j_gene: TRBJ1-5
CDR3aa: CASGRDLLYSNQPQHF
CDR3nt: TGTGCCAGCGGCCGGGACCTACTGTATAGCAATCAGCCCCAGCATTTT

d_gene: NA
v_gene: TRBV4-2
abundance: once
j_gene: TRBJ2-6
CDR3aa: CASSQIPGPARSGANVLTF
CDR3nt: TGTGCCAGCAGCCAGATCCCGGGGCCAGCCCGCTCTGGGGCCAACGTCCTGACTTTC

d_gene: NA
v_gene: TRBV29-1
abundance: NA
j_gene: TRBJ1-1
CDR3aa: CSVEGGTDLEAFF
CDR3nt: TGCAGCGTTGAAGGCGGTACAGACCTCGAAGCTTTCTTT

d_gene: NA
v_gene: TRBV6-6
abundance: NA
j_gene: TRBJ1-6
CDR3aa: CASSYSNNSPLHF
CDR3nt: TGTGCCAGCAGTTACTCCAATAATTCACCCCTCCACTTT

d_gene: NA
v_gene: TRBV6-4
abundance: NA
j_gene: TRBJ1-5
CDR3aa: CASRDISNQPQHF
CDR3nt: TGTGCCAGCAGGGACATTAGCAATCAGCCCCAGCATTTT

d_gene: TRBD1
v_gene: TRBV6-5
abundance: NA
j_gene: TRBJ1-6
CDR3aa: CASSYSIPRQGGSSPLHF
CDR3nt: TGTGCCAGCAGTTACTCGATTCCCCGACAGGGGGGTAGTTCACCCCTCCACTTT

d_gene: NA
v_gene: TRBV6-2/TRBV6-3
abundance: NA
j_gene: TRBJ2-5
CDR3aa: CASSYVETETQYF
CDR3nt: TGTGCCAGCAGTTACGTGGAAACGGAGACCCAGTACTTC

d_gene: NA
v_gene: TRBV6-2/TRBV6-3
abundance: NA
j_gene: TRBJ2-2
CDR3aa: CASTPEGRRRRAGELFF
CDR3nt: TGTGCCAGCACCCCGGAAGGCCGTAGGCGGCGAGCCGGGGAGCTGTTTTTT

d_gene: TRBD1
v_gene: TRBV29-1
abundance: NA
j_gene: TRBJ2-3
CDR3aa: CSVADRATDTQYF
CDR3nt: TGCAGCGTTGCAGACAGGGCCACAGATACGCAGTATTTT

d_gene: NA
v_gene: TRBV30
abundance: NA
j_gene: TRBJ1-5
CDR3aa: CAWSGHSRGQPQHF
CDR3nt: TGTGCCTGGAGCGGCCACTCTAGAGGTCAGCCCCAGCATTTT

d_gene: NA
v_gene: TRBV7-9
abundance: NA
j_gene: TRBJ1-1
CDR3aa: CASRIEGEISEAFF
CDR3nt: TGTGCCAGCAGAATAGAGGGGGAAATCTCAGAAGCTTTCTTT

d_gene: NA
v_gene: TRBV3-1
abundance: NA
j_gene: TRBJ1-1
CDR3aa: CASSQGGARAFF
CDR3nt: TGTGCCAGCAGCCAAGGCGGGGCGAGAGCTTTCTTT

d_gene: NA
v_gene: TRBV29-1
abundance: NA
j_gene: TRBJ2-7
CDR3aa: CSGGNRPYEQYF
CDR3nt: TGCAGCGGTGGTAACAGACCTTACGAGCAGTACTTC

d_gene: NA
v_gene: TRBV3-1
abundance: NA
j_gene: TRBJ2-7
CDR3aa: CASSQRGVGSSYEQYF
CDR3nt: TGTGCCAGCAGCCAAAGGGGGGTCGGGAGCTCCTACGAGCAGTACTTC

d_gene: NA
v_gene: TRBV4-1
abundance: NA
j_gene: TRBJ1-4
CDR3aa: CASSRWRNEKLFF
CDR3nt: TGCGCCAGCAGCCGTTGGCGGAATGAAAAACTGTTTTTT

d_gene: NA
v_gene: TRBV5-1
abundance: NA
j_gene: TRBJ2-6
CDR3aa: CASSIQGSGANVLTF
CDR3nt: TGCGCCAGCAGCATTCAGGGTTCTGGGGCCAACGTCCTGACTTTC

d_gene: NA
v_gene: TRBV19
abundance: NA
j_gene: TRBJ1-2
CDR3aa: CASNQQGRSGYTF
CDR3nt: TGTGCCAGCAATCAACAGGGTCGTAGTGGCTACACCTTC

d_gene: NA
v_gene: TRBV12-3/TRBV12-4
abundance: NA
j_gene: TRBJ1-1
CDR3aa: CASNYGGGTAAFF
CDR3nt: TGTGCCAGCAACTATGGCGGGGGAACTGCCGCTTTCTTT

d_gene: NA
v_gene: TRBV6-1
abundance: NA
j_gene: TRBJ1-1
CDR3aa: CASSEGNLNTEAFF
CDR3nt: TGTGCCAGCAGTGAGGGAAACCTCAACACTGAAGCTTTCTTT

d_gene: TRBD2
v_gene: TRBV2
abundance: NA
j_gene: TRBJ2-5
CDR3aa: CASRGGLAGETQYF
CDR3nt: TGTGCCAGCAGAGGGGGACTAGCGGGAGAGACCCAGTACTTC

d_gene: NA
v_gene: TRBV30
abundance: NA
j_gene: TRBJ2-7
CDR3aa: CAWSPGLPSSYEQYF
CDR3nt: TGTGCCTGGAGCCCGGGACTCCCTAGCTCCTACGAGCAGTACTTC

d_gene: NA
v_gene: TRBV30
abundance: NA
j_gene: TRBJ1-4
CDR3aa: CAWSVETEKLFF
CDR3nt: TGTGCCTGGAGTGTCGAAACGGAAAAACTGTTTTTT

d_gene: NA
v_gene: TRBV3-1
abundance: NA
j_gene: TRBJ1-5
CDR3aa: CASSQGTQSNQPQHF
CDR3nt: TGTGCCAGCAGCCAAGGGACCCAGAGCAATCAGCCCCAGCATTTT

d_gene: NA
v_gene: TRBV19
abundance: NA
j_gene: TRBJ2-4
CDR3aa: CASSMISGGKNIQYF
CDR3nt: TGTGCCAGTAGTATGATTTCTGGGGGGAAAAACATTCAGTACTTC

d_gene: TRBD1
v_gene: TRBV18
abundance: NA
j_gene: TRBJ2-1
CDR3aa: CASSPPVQGWNEQFF
CDR3nt: TGTGCCAGCTCACCACCAGTACAGGGGTGGAATGAGCAGTTCTTC

d_gene: TRBD1
v_gene: TRBV7-2
abundance: NA
j_gene: TRBJ1-2
CDR3aa: CASSLEGDRSSMGYTF
CDR3nt: TGTGCCAGCAGCTTAGAGGGGGACAGGTCCTCTATGGGCTACACCTTC